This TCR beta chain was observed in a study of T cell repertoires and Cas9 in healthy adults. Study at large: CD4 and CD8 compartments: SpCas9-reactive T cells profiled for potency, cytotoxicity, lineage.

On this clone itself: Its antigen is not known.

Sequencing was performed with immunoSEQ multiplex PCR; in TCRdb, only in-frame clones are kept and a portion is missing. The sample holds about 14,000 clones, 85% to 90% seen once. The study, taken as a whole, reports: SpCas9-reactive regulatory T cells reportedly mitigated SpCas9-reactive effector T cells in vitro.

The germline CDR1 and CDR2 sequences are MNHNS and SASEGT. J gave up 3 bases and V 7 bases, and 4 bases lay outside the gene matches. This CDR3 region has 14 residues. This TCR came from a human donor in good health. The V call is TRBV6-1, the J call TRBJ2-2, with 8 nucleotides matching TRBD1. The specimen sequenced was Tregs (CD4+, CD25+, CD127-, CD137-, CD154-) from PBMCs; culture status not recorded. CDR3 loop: CASTGTGYTGELFF. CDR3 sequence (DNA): TGTGCCAGCACCGGGACAGGATACACCGGGGAGCTGTTTTTT.